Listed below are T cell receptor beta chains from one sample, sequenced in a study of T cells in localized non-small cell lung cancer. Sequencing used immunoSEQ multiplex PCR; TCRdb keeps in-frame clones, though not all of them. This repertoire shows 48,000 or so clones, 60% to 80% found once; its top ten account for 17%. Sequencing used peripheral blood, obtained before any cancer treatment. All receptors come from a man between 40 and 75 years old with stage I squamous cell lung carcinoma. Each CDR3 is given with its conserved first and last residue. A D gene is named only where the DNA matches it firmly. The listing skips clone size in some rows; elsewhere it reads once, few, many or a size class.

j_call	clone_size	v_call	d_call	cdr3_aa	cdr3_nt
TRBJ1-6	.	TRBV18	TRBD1	CASSPGQGANSPLHF	TGTGCCAGCTCACCGGGACAGGGGGCCAATTCACCCCTCCACTTT
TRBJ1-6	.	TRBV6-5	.	CAGSGRIDSPLHF	TGTGCCGGGTCGGGACGGATTGATTCACCCCTCCACTTT
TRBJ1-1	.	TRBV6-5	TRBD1	CASRGTAHPNTEAFF	TGTGCCAGCAGGGGGACAGCTCACCCGAACACTGAAGCTTTCTTT
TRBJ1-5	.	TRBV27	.	CASSLLGAEVGPQHF	TGTGCCAGCAGTTTACTCGGAGCCGAAGTAGGGCCCCAGCATTTT
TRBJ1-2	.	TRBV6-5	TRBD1	CASSGRTGRYGYTF	TGTGCCAGCAGCGGCCGGACAGGGCGATATGGCTACACCTTC
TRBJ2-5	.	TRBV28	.	CASSFQETQYF	TGTGCCAGCAGTTTCCAGGAGACCCAGTACTTC
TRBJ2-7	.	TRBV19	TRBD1	CASSLSGQASYEQYF	TGTGCCAGTAGTCTTTCGGGACAGGCCTCCTACGAGCAGTACTTC
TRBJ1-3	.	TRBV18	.	CASSPPATVYTIYF	TGTGCCAGCTCACCACCAGCTACGGTATACACCATATATTTT
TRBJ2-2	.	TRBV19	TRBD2	CASRPLAAGELFF	TGTGCCAGTAGGCCCCTAGCGGCCGGGGAGCTGTTTTTT
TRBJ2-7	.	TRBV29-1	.	CSAHGGGYEQYF	TGCAGCGCCCACGGAGGAGGGTACGAGCAGTACTTC
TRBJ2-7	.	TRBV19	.	CASSPLQGAEQYF	TGTGCCAGTAGTCCCCTTCAGGGAGCCGAGCAGTACTTC
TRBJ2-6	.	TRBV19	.	CASRVGGSGANVLTF	TGTGCCAGTAGGGTCGGAGGCTCTGGGGCCAACGTCCTGACTTTC
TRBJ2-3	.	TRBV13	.	CASSPSPEDGGLQYF	TGTGCCAGCAGCCCCTCGCCGGAGGATGGCGGGTTGCAGTATTTT
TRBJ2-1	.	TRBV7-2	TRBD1	CASSLRTGVSDEQFF	TGTGCCAGCAGCTTACGGACAGGGGTGAGTGATGAGCAGTTCTTC
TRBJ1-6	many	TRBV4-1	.	CASSQGGSYNSPLHF	TGCGCCAGCAGCCAAGGAGGCTCCTATAATTCACCCCTCCACTTT
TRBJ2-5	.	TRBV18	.	CASSAGGPGETQYF	TGTGCCAGCTCCGCCGGGGGGCCTGGGGAGACCCAGTACTTC
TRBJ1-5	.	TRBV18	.	CASSPALGKRPQHF	TGTGCCAGCTCACCAGCGCTGGGGAAGAGGCCCCAGCATTTT
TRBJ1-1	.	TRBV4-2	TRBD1	CASRLQGEAFF	TGTGCCAGCAGGCTACAGGGGGAAGCTTTCTTT
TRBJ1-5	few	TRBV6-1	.	CASSEAGYGNQPQHF	TGTGCCAGCAGTGAGGCAGGGTATGGCAATCAGCCCCAGCATTTT
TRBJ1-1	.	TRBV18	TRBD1	CASSQGASTEAFF	TGTGCCAGCTCACAGGGGGCGAGTACTGAAGCTTTCTTT
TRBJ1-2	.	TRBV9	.	CASSRQNIGNGYTF	TGTGCCAGCAGTCGACAGAATATAGGGAATGGCTACACCTTC
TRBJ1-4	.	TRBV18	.	CASSRRERVEKLFF	TGTGCCAGCTCACGGAGAGAGAGGGTTGAAAAACTGTTTTTT
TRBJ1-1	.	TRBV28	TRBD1	CASSYDRGRGTEAFF	TGTGCCAGCAGTTACGACAGGGGGCGAGGCACTGAAGCTTTCTTT
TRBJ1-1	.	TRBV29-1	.	CSVGGGLDTEAFF	TGCAGCGTTGGGGGGGGTCTGGACACTGAAGCTTTCTTT
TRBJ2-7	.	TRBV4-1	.	CASSQARGAREQYF	TGCGCCAGCAGCCAAGCCCGGGGGGCGCGGGAGCAGTACTTC
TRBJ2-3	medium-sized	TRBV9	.	CASSGDSTDTQYF	TGTGCCAGCAGCGGAGACAGCACAGATACGCAGTATTTT
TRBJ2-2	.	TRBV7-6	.	CASSFQGSTGELFF	TGTGCCAGCAGCTTCCAGGGGAGCACCGGGGAGCTGTTTTTT
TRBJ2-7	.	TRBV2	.	CASRPRDNLYEQYF	TGTGCCAGCAGGCCACGGGACAACCTCTACGAGCAGTACTTC
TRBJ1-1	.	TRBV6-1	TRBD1	CASSPRGLMNTEAFF	TGTGCCAGCAGTCCAAGGGGGCTGATGAACACTGAAGCTTTCTTT
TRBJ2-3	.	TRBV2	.	CASSEGPYSTDTQYF	TGTGCCAGCAGTGAAGGTCCATATAGCACAGATACGCAGTATTTT
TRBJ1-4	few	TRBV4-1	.	CASSQWRAEELFF	TGCGCCAGCAGCCAATGGCGGGCCGAGGAACTGTTTTTT
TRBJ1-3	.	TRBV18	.	CASSLDSSGNTIYF	TGTGCCAGCTCACTGGACAGCTCTGGAAACACCATATATTTT
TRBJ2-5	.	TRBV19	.	CASWDGAGAHQETQYF	TGTGCCAGTTGGGACGGGGCGGGGGCTCACCAAGAGACCCAGTACTTC
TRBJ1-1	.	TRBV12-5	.	CASGLKGNTEAFF	TGTGCTAGTGGTTTGAAAGGGAACACTGAAGCTTTCTTT
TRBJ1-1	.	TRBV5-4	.	CASRSGTNTEAFF	TGTGCCAGCAGGAGCGGGACGAACACTGAAGCTTTCTTT
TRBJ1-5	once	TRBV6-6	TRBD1	CASRGGSQPQHF	TGTGCCAGCAGAGGGGGCAGTCAGCCCCAGCATTTT
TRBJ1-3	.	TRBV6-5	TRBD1	CASSPRQGVRNTIYF	TGTGCCAGCAGCCCCAGACAGGGAGTACGGAACACCATATATTTT
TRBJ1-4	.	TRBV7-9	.	CASGSKGSATNEKLFF	TGTGCCAGCGGCTCCAAAGGGAGTGCAACTAATGAAAAACTGTTTTTT
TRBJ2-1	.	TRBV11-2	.	CASSLSRDEQFF	TGTGCCAGCAGCCTCTCGAGGGATGAGCAGTTCTTC
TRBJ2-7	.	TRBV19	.	CASSIGRGVGEQYF	TGTGCCAGTAGTATAGGGAGGGGAGTTGGCGAGCAGTACTTC
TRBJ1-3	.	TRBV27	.	CASSLSRGGELQYSGNTIYF	TGTGCCAGCAGTCTCTCGAGGGGGGGCGAACTACAATACTCTGGAAACACCATATATTTT
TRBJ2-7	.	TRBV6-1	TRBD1	CASADRGNYEQYF	TGTGCCAGCGCGGACAGGGGAAACTACGAGCAGTACTTC
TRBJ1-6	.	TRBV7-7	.	CASSGDLNSPLHF	TGTGCCAGCAGTGGGGACCTTAATTCACCCCTCCACTTT
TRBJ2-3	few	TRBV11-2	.	CASSRAADTDTQYF	TGTGCCAGCAGCCGAGCGGCGGACACAGATACGCAGTATTTT
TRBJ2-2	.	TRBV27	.	CASSFPPSGELFF	TGTGCCAGCAGTTTCCCCCCCTCGGGGGAGCTGTTTTTT